This record covers a single TCR beta chain. The antigen remains unidentified. Use of 60 Vbeta and 13 Jbeta primers characterized the PCR. The authors' processing: Later, an analysis found roughly 80 million unique TCR beta chains, and 9.5 million to 11 million of these were shared. Sequencing was performed with immunoSEQ multiplex PCR; in TCRdb, only in-frame clones are kept and a portion is missing. V and J calls and clone size are as listed in that table; D and trimming were resolved from the DNA. The sample holds 200,000 or so clones, roughly 73% seen once. The entry originates in a study of cytomegalovirus exposure and HLA in healthy donors. Study-wide background: Genotyping showed roughly 81% of a few hundred donors falling in the Caucasian-associated ancestry cluster.

Study-level findings and limits: For TCR beta chains, V- and J-gene trimming was later linked to a missense DCLRE1C variant. Presence/absence analyses took donor sequencing depth as roughly uniform.

The specimen was PBMCs. This clonotype was sampled from a woman aged 25 to 39 in good health and CMV-seropositive.

Here the CDR3 reads CASSFRTGRDTGELFF. The CDR3 bases are TGTGCCAGCAGCTTCCGGACAGGGAGGGACACCGGGGAGCTGTTTTTT. The V gene is TRBV5-8, the J gene TRBJ2-2, with a tentative D call TRBD1 (8 bases). This CDR3 contains 16 residues. Looked up from germline, CDR1 is SGHTS and CDR2 is YDEGEE. Trimming took off 2 bases at V and 3 bases at J, with 14 bases between the two ends.